These T cell receptor beta chains were read from a single sample in a study of shared clonotypes between healthy human individuals. Sequenced by immunoSEQ multiplex PCR; TCRdb stores in-frame clones only, minus some. The sample records about 100,000 clones, 68% being singletons. Material: memory CD8+ T cells sorted from blood. The receptors shown here come from a woman in her twenties or thirties in good health. Both conserved end residues are part of each CDR3. D genes are given only for firm matches. Clone size is given for some rows only: seen once, a few or many times, or a class if the clone is expanded.

TRBV19	TRBJ2-6	NA	NA	TGTGCTACCGGGACTCGGGCCTCTGGGGCCAACGTCCTGACTTTC	CATGTRASGANVLTF
TRBV5-1	TRBJ2-7	NA	NA	TGCGCCAGCAGCCTGGGGGACCTTAGCTCCTACGAGCAGTACTTC	CASSLGDLSSYEQYF
TRBV19	TRBJ2-1	NA	NA	TGTGCCAGTAGTATTTGGGGGAATGAGCAGTTCTTC	CASSIWGNEQFF
TRBV5-1	TRBJ1-4	NA	many	TGCGCCAGCAGCTTGGGGGGTGCAACTAATGAAAAACTGTTTTTT	CASSLGGATNEKLFF
TRBV19	TRBJ2-7	TRBD1	NA	TGTGCCAGTAGCATCTTAGGGACAGGGCACGAGCAGTACTTC	CASSILGTGHEQYF
TRBV27	TRBJ1-5	NA	NA	TGTGCCAGCAGTTTATTTTGGGATCAGCCCCAGCATTTT	CASSLFWDQPQHF
TRBV27	TRBJ1-5	TRBD1	NA	TGTGCCAGCAGCTCCGTCCGGGACAGGGGATTATTGCCCCAGCATTTT	CASSSVRDRGLLPQHF
TRBV19	TRBJ1-5	NA	few	TGTGCCAGTAGTATAGGAGGGGCCAGCAATCAGCCCCAGCATTTT	CASSIGGASNQPQHF
TRBV7-9	TRBJ1-1	TRBD1	once	TGTGCCAGCAGCTCCGGACAGGGCGGAGGCACTGAAGCTTTCTTT	CASSSGQGGGTEAFF
TRBV2	TRBJ1-1	NA	NA	TGTGCCAGCAGCCCCGCCTGGCTGAACACTGAAGCTTTCTTT	CASSPAWLNTEAFF
TRBV19	TRBJ1-5	NA	NA	TGTGCCAGTAGTCCAGAGGCCCCCCAGTTCTATAGCAATCAGCCCCAGCATTTT	CASSPEAPQFYSNQPQHF
TRBV9	TRBJ2-5	NA	NA	TGTGCCAGCAGCGCCGTTGCGTCGGAGGGAGAGACCCAGTACTTC	CASSAVASEGETQYF
TRBV4-2	TRBJ1-2	NA	NA	TGTGCCAGCAGCCAAGAACTACGGGACCGCGTCTATGGCTACACCTTC	CASSQELRDRVYGYTF
TRBV9	TRBJ1-1	NA	NA	TGTGCCAGCAGCGAGAGGGAAGGTGCGGGCACTGAAGCTTTCTTT	CASSEREGAGTEAFF
TRBV7-8	TRBJ2-7	NA	NA	TGTGCCAGCAGCGACGGGAGCCGCTACGAGCAGTACTTC	CASSDGSRYEQYF
TRBV6-5	TRBJ1-4	NA	many	TGTGCCAGCAGGTCGGAGGGGATGGATGAAAAACTGTTTTTT	CASRSEGMDEKLFF
TRBV19	TRBJ2-7	NA	NA	TGTGCCAGTAGTCCGGGACTTGGAATGGAGCAGTACTTC	CASSPGLGMEQYF
TRBV6-1	TRBJ2-7	NA	NA	TGTGCCAGCAGTGTTCGGCTCTCCGGCGCCTACGAGCAGTACTTC	CASSVRLSGAYEQYF
TRBV5-6	TRBJ2-5	NA	NA	TGTGCCAGCAGCTTGGATGGTTCTGTCCAAGAGACCCAGTACTTC	CASSLDGSVQETQYF
TRBV10-1	TRBJ2-7	NA	once	TGCGCCAGCAGTGAGTCATTAGGGGTTGGCTACGAGCAGTACTTC	CASSESLGVGYEQYF
TRBV6-1	TRBJ2-7	TRBD2	few	TGTGCCAGCAGTGACTCTAGCGGGAGTGGAGAGCAGTACTTC	CASSDSSGSGEQYF
TRBV15	TRBJ2-2	NA	NA	TGTGCCACCAGCAGAGCCTACACCGGGGAGCTGTTTTTT	CATSRAYTGELFF
TRBV5-8	TRBJ2-7	TRBD1	few	TGTGCCAGCAGCTCAGTCCCCGGGACAGGGGGCCATGAGCAGTACTTC	CASSSVPGTGGHEQYF
TRBV19	TRBJ1-2	NA	NA	TGTGCCATCCCGGCGGGGGATGGCTACACCTTC	CAIPAGDGYTF
TRBV5-6	TRBJ2-3	TRBD1	NA	TGTGCCAGCAGCCCAGACAGGGGCCGCGCCCTCTACACAGATACGCAGTATTTT	CASSPDRGRALYTDTQYF
TRBV27	TRBJ2-7	NA	NA	TGTGCCAGCAGTCCGCGGCCGCCAGAGAAGGTTAACGAGCAGTACTTC	CASSPRPPEKVNEQYF
TRBV18	TRBJ2-1	TRBD2	NA	TGTGCCAGCTCACCCGGGACTACTAAACGAGATGAGCAGTTCTTC	CASSPGTTKRDEQFF
TRBV7-3	TRBJ2-1	NA	many	TGTGCCAGCAGCTTAAACGCCGTTGGTCTAGCCAACAATGAGCAGTTCTTC	CASSLNAVGLANNEQFF
TRBV2	TRBJ2-7	TRBD2	many	TGTGCCAGCAAAGGCAGCGGGACGACTACCTACGAGCAGTACTTC	CASKGSGTTTYEQYF
TRBV7-9	TRBJ1-3	NA	NA	TGTGCCAGCAGCTTAGGGGTTGTAAACACCATATATTTT	CASSLGVVNTIYF
TRBV2	TRBJ1-1	TRBD1	few	TGTGCCACCATTAACGGAGGGGGCTCCTTCTCTGAAGCTTTCTTT	CATINGGGSFSEAFF
TRBV28	TRBJ2-1	TRBD2	once	TGTGCCAGCAGTTTCACCTTTCTAGCGGGGGAAACCAATGAGCAGTTCTTC	CASSFTFLAGETNEQFF
TRBV18	TRBJ2-5	NA	NA	TGTGCCAGCTCACCAACGGTGGCGGAACAAGAGACCCAGTACTTC	CASSPTVAEQETQYF
TRBV28	TRBJ2-3	TRBD1	NA	TGTGCCAGCAGTCAAAAGACAGGGATGGGAGATACGCAGTATTTT	CASSQKTGMGDTQYF
TRBV23-1	TRBJ2-6	NA	NA	TGCGCCAGCAGTATGGATACGCAACAAAGTCGGGCCAACGTCCTGACTTTC	CASSMDTQQSRANVLTF
TRBV2	TRBJ1-5	NA	once	TGTGCCAGCACGGGACATTATAGCAATCAGCCCCAGCATTTT	CASTGHYSNQPQHF
TRBV27	TRBJ1-2	NA	NA	TGTGCCAGCAGAATTGTTTCAGGGGCTAACTATGGCTACACCTTC	CASRIVSGANYGYTF
TRBV5-1	TRBJ2-7	NA	NA	TGCGCCAGCAAGGGCGTCCTCTCAAGGGACGAGCAGTACTTC	CASKGVLSRDEQYF
TRBV25-1	TRBJ2-7	TRBD2	NA	TGTGCCAGCAGTGATCCTTTACGTAGCGGGAGTCGGTACGAGCAGTACTTC	CASSDPLRSGSRYEQYF
TRBV5-1	TRBJ2-7	TRBD1	once	TGCGCCAGCAGTTCAACAGGGGGCTTCTCCTACGAGCAGTACTTC	CASSSTGGFSYEQYF